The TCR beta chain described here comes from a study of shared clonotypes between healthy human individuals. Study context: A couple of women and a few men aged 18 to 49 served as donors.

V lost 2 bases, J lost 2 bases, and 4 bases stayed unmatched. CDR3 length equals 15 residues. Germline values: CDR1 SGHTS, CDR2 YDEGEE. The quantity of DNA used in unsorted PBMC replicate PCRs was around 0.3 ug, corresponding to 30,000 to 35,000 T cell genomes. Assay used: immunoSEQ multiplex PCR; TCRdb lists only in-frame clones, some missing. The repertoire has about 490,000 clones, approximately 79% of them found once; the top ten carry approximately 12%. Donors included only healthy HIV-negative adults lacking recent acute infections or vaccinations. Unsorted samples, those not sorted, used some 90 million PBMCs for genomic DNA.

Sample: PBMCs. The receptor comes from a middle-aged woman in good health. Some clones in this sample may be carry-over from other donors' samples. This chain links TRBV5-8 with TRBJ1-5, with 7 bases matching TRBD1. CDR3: CASSFGTGGNQPQHF. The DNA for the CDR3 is TGTGCCAGCAGCTTTGGCACAGGGGGCAATCAGCCCCAGCATTTT.